These T cell receptor beta chains were read from a single sample in a study of PD-1 blockade in classical Hodgkin lymphoma. Using immunoSEQ multiplex PCR, the repertoire was profiled, and TCRdb retains in-frame clones only, with some absent. The table includes 25,000 to 30,000 clones, approximately 79% detected once. The sequencing used CD4+ T cells from blood, collected before the fourth cycle of nivolumab. The receptor set was obtained from a human donor with classical Hodgkin lymphoma. Each CDR3 is given with its conserved first and last residue. A D gene is named only where the DNA matches it firmly. The listing skips clone size in some rows; elsewhere it reads once, few, many or a size class.

CDR3 protein	CDR3 DNA	J gene	clone size	D gene	V gene
CASSIKGADRQGRSQHF	TGTGCCAGTAGTATAAAGGGGGCGGACCGACAGGGGCGGTCCCAGCATTTT	TRBJ1-5	-	TRBD1	TRBV19
CASSWNGQGFGYTF	TGTGCCAGCAGCTGGAACGGACAGGGGTTTGGCTACACCTTC	TRBJ1-2	-	TRBD1	TRBV5-8
CASSFRQNSPLHF	TGTGCCAGCAGCTTTAGACAGAATTCACCCCTCCACTTT	TRBJ1-6	-	-	TRBV5-8
CASSPLAGNTGELFF	TGTGCCAGCAGCCCGCTAGCGGGTAACACCGGGGAGCTGTTTTTT	TRBJ2-2	-	TRBD2	TRBV13
CAISGTSGGETQYF	TGTGCCATCAGCGGGACTAGCGGGGGTGAGACCCAGTACTTC	TRBJ2-5	-	TRBD2	TRBV10-3
CAISDPTMNYGYTF	TGTGCCATCAGTGACCCCACTATGAACTATGGCTACACCTTC	TRBJ1-2	-	-	TRBV10-3
CASSPQGLAGRYEQYF	TGCGCCAGCAGCCCCCAAGGGCTAGCGGGACGCTACGAGCAGTACTTC	TRBJ2-7	-	TRBD2	TRBV4-1
CASSPGRVLSYEQYF	TGTGCCAGCTCACCAGGGCGAGTTCTGTCCTACGAGCAGTACTTC	TRBJ2-7	-	-	TRBV18
CAARWGMNTEAFF	TGTGCCGCGCGGTGGGGGATGAACACTGAAGCTTTCTTT	TRBJ1-1	few	-	TRBV6-1
CASSLARGDTDTQYF	TGTGCCAGCAGCTTAGCGAGGGGGGACACAGATACGCAGTATTTT	TRBJ2-3	-	-	TRBV7-2
CASIGRHHSNQPQHF	TGTGCCAGTATTGGCCGACATCATAGCAATCAGCCCCAGCATTTT	TRBJ1-5	-	-	TRBV19
CASSKLQGARAEAFF	TGTGCCAGCAGCAAGCTTCAGGGGGCCAGAGCTGAAGCTTTCTTT	TRBJ1-1	-	-	TRBV21-1
CASSQEGQLNTEAFF	TGCGCCAGCAGCCAAGAGGGACAATTGAACACTGAAGCTTTCTTT	TRBJ1-1	few	-	TRBV4-1
CASSPGTKNTGELFF	TGTGCCAGCAGCCCGGGGACAAAGAACACCGGGGAGCTGTTTTTT	TRBJ2-2	-	-	TRBV7-9
CASSTGRPSGSIYTDTQYF	TGCGCCAGCAGCACAGGGCGCCCTTCAGGGTCAATTTACACAGATACGCAGTATTTT	TRBJ2-3	-	-	TRBV5-1
CASSKRASPDTQYF	TGTGCCAGCAGTAAGCGGGCCTCTCCAGATACGCAGTATTTT	TRBJ2-3	-	-	TRBV28
CASSLTSGSSYEQYF	TGTGCCAGCAGCCTCACTAGCGGGAGCTCCTACGAGCAGTACTTC	TRBJ2-7	-	TRBD2	TRBV7-6
CASSLSWTAGEQYF	TGTGCCAGCAGCTTATCTTGGACAGCTGGCGAGCAGTACTTC	TRBJ2-7	-	-	TRBV7-2
CASSLDRGTYNEQFF	TGTGCCAGCAGCTTAGACAGGGGAACGTACAATGAGCAGTTCTTC	TRBJ2-1	few	TRBD1	TRBV7-2
CASSFGLADSYEQYF	TGTGCCAGCAGCTTCGGACTAGCGGATTCCTACGAGCAGTACTTC	TRBJ2-7	-	TRBD2	TRBV7-2
CASSPYRGTSTDTQYF	TGCGCCAGCAGCCCGTACAGGGGGACTAGCACAGATACGCAGTATTTT	TRBJ2-3	-	TRBD1	TRBV4-1
CSAGISYEQYF	TGCAGCGCTGGAATTTCCTACGAGCAGTACTTC	TRBJ2-7	-	-	TRBV29-1
CASSRTGLSEQYF	TGTGCCAGCAGCAGGACAGGGTTGTCCGAGCAGTACTTC	TRBJ2-7	-	TRBD1	TRBV6-6
CAISESGSDYYGYTF	TGTGCCATCAGTGAGTCAGGTTCCGACTACTATGGCTACACCTTC	TRBJ1-2	-	-	TRBV10-3
CASSLLAQLNEKLFF	TGTGCCAGCAGCCTACTGGCACAGCTTAATGAAAAACTGTTTTTT	TRBJ1-4	-	-	TRBV6-5